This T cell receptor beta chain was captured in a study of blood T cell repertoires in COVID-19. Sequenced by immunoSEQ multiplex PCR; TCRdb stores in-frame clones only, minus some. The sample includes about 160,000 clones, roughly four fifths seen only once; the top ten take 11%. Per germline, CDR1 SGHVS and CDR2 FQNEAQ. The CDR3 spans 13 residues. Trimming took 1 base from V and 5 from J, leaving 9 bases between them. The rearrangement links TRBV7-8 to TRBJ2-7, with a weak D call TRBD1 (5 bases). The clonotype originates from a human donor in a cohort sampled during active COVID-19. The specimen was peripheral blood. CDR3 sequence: CASSLGTKDEQYF. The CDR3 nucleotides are TGTGCCAGCAGCTTAGGGACAAAAGACGAGCAGTACTTC.